This T cell receptor beta chain came from a study of Ad26.COV2.S vaccination and SARS-CoV-2 variants. The V end lost 4 bases, the J end lost 0 bases, and 5 bases lay between the germline ends. CDR1 and CDR2 from the germline V gene are SGHTS and YDEGEE. The CDR3 length is 12 residues. Assay used: immunoSEQ multiplex PCR; TCRdb lists only in-frame clones, some missing. This table holds hundreds of thousands of clones, about 88% found once. Indicated treatment: around 19 received Ad26.COV2.S at low or high dose, single or two shots; about five received placebo; per-sample allocation not given. The samples date from day 63 after the first vaccine or placebo injection. This Boston cohort included adults aged 18-55 years.

This receptor was identified in a person between 18 and 60 years old who received the Ad26.COV2.S COVID-19 vaccine or a placebo. Material: peripheral blood, obtained in a trial of Ad26.COV2.S vaccine versus placebo. The chain joins TRBV5-8 to TRBJ2-7; D ambiguous. CDR3 nucleotide sequence: TGTGCCAGCAGCCTATACTCCTACGAGCAGTACTTC. Translation: CASSLYSYEQYF.